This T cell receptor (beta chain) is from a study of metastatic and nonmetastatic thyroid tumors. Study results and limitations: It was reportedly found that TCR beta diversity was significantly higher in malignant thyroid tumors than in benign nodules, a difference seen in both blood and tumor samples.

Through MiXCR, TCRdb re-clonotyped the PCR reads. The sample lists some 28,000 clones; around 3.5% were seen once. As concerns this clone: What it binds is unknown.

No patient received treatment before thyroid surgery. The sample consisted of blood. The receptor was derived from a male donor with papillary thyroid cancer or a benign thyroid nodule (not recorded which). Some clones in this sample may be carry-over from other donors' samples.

The chain's CDR3 is CASTLGPGTETYEQYF. The CDR3, as DNA: TGTGCCAGCACTTTGGGCCCCGGGACAGAGACGTACGAGCAGTACTTC. The chain employs TRBV28 and TRBJ2-7; 7 bases map to TRBD1. CDR3 length: 16 residues. Germline V lookup: CDR1 MDHEN, CDR2 SYDVKM. V shed 7 bases and J 4 bases; nucleotides not matched to a gene: 16.